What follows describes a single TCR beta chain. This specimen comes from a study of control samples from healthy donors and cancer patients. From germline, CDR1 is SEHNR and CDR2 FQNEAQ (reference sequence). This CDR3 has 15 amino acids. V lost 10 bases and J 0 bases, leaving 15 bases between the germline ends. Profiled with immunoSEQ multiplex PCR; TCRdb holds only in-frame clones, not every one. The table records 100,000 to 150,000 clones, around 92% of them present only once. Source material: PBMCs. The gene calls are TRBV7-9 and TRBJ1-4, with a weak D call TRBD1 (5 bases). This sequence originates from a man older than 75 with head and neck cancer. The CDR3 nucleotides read TGTGCCACCATTCAGGGTGGATCAACTAATGAAAAACTGTTTTTT. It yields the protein CATIQGGSTNEKLFF.